Below, one TCR beta chain is given with its context. As handled by the study authors: Amplification with reference gene primers provided the estimates of nucleated cell counts. Assay used: immunoSEQ multiplex PCR; TCRdb lists only in-frame clones, some missing. That table is the source of V, J and clone size, and D and trimming were worked out from the DNA. The table has about 290,000 clones, 85% to 90% seen once. The data are from a study of blood T cell repertoires in COVID-19. Study overall: Collection of acute and convalescent COVID-19 samples took place in the United States, Italy and Spain. T cells, B-cell-depleted T cells, or PBMCs provided the cDNA or gDNA that served as material.

The TCR was taken from a woman in her twenties or thirties with COVID-19, enrolled during active disease. The specimen sequenced was peripheral blood.

CDR3 bases: TGTGCCAGCAGCTTAGAAGCGGGGGCTTACAATGAGCAGTTCTTC. This codes for CASSLEAGAYNEQFF. This chain links TRBV7-6 with TRBJ2-1, with 8 bases fitting TRBD2. J gave up 4 bases and V 1 base, and 3 bases lay outside the gene matches. CDR1 and CDR2 from the germline V gene are SGHVS and FNYEAQ. The CDR3 runs to 15 residues.